This T cell receptor beta chain was recorded in a study of OX40 agonist ivuxolimab in advanced cancers. In its sample, this clone was seen once. Generated by immunoSEQ multiplex PCR, the TCRdb table keeps only in-frame clones and is missing some. The table has about 62,000 clones, 70% to 90% seen once; the top ten hold approximately 0.76%. Germline lookup yields CDR1 SGHRS and CDR2 YFSETQ. The CDR3 is 14 amino acids. V lost 4 bases and J lost 3, with 12 bases in between. The TCR comes from an adult with an advanced solid tumor such as melanoma, head and neck, liver or kidney cancer. The material was CD4+ or CD8+ T cells sorted from blood, obtained in a trial of the OX40 agonist ivuxolimab. The rearrangement joins TRBV5-1 to TRBJ2-3; the D gene is possibly TRBD2 (7 bases). CDR3 region: CASSGRGGTDTQYF. CDR3 DNA sequence: TGCGCCAGCAGCGGAAGGGGGGGGACAGATACGCAGTATTTT. Based on the CDR3 plus reference TRBV5-1 and TRBJ2-3, the full variable domain is KAGVTQTPRYLIKTRGQQVTLSCSPISGHRSVSWYQQTPGQGLQFLFEYFSETQRNKGNFPGRFSGRQFSNSRSEMNVSTLELGDSALYLCASSGRGGTDTQYFGPGTRLTVL.